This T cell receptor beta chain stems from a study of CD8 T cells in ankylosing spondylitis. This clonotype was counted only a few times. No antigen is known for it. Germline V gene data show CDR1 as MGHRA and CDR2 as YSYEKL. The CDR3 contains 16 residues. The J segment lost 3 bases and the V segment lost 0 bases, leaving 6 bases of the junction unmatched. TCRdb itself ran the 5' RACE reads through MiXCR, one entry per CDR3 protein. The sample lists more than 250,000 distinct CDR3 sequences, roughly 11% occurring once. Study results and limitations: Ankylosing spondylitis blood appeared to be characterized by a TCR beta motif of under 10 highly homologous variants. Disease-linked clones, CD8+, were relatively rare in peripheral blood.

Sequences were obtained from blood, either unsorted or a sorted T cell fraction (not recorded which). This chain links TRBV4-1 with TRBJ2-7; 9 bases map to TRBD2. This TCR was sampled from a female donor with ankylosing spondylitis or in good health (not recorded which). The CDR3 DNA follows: TGCGCCAGCAGCCAAGAGTTAGCGGGGGCCCGCTACGAGCAGTACTTC. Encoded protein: CASSQELAGARYEQYF.